The 20 T cell receptor beta chains below come from one sample, sequenced in a study of low-dose radiotherapy and immunotherapy resistance in tumors. Time point meaning: before trial treatment. Primers targeting TRAV and TRBV primed first-strand cDNA, covering alpha and beta chains. With a constant-region primer and a V-primer adapter, TCRs were subjected to about 20 PCR cycles of amplification. MiXCR was run by TCRdb on the reads, yielding one entry per CDR3 protein. This sample has around 90,000 distinct CDR3 sequences; approximately 19% occur once, and the top ten carry about 5.9%. This sample comprised PBMCs, obtained before treatment. These receptor sequences come from a male donor with prostate cancer.

This clonotype was seen at least ten times. The chain combines TRBV5-1 with TRBJ1-1; D is uncertain. Germline V gene data show CDR1 as SGHRS and CDR2 as YFSETQ. Trimming took off 7 bases at V and 1 base at J, with 8 bases between the two ends. The CDR3 contains 12 residues. Written as DNA, the CDR3 is TGCGCCAGCGGGCCCCAGAACACTGAAGCTTTCTTT. It is translated as CASGPQNTEAFF.

This clonotype was detected many times. The chain carries TRBV18 and TRBJ2-7, with 8 bases fitting TRBD1. CDR3 length: 15 amino acids. CDR1 is KGHSH, CDR2 LQKENI, per germline. Losses at the gene ends were 3 bases for V and 3 bases for J; bases not matched to a gene: 7. The CDR3 nucleotides read TGTGCCAGCTCACCCGGACAGGGCACTATCTACGAGCAGTACTTC. Its translation: CASSPGQGTIYEQYF.

This clonotype has just a few counts. The CDR3 bases are TGTGCCAGCACCACGCTAGCGGGAGGGGCTGGGGCCAACGTCCTGACTTTC. Residues: CASTTLAGGAGANVLTF. The genes are TRBV2 and TRBJ2-6; 12 bases agree with TRBD2. V lost 7 bases to trimming and J lost 2 bases; unmatched junction nucleotides: 6. The CDR3 consists of 17 residues. Germline CDR1 is SNHLY and CDR2 is FYNNEI. Based on the CDR3 plus reference TRBV2 and TRBJ2-6, the full variable domain is EPEVTQTPSHQVTQMGQEVILRCVPISNHLYFYWYRQILGQKVEFLVSFYNNEISEKSEIFDDQFSVERPDGSNFTLKIRSTKLEDSAMYFCASTTLAGGAGANVLTFGAGSRLTVL.

This clonotype has a count of ten or more. This rearrangement joins TRBV27 to TRBJ1-6, with D perhaps matching TRBD1 (5 bases). Germline CDR1 MNHEY, CDR2 SMNVEV (reference sequence). With 3 bases removed from V and 9 bases from J, the gap between germline ends came to 12 bases. This CDR3 is built from 14 residues. For the CDR3, the DNA is TGTGCCAGCAGTTTGGAAGGGGCTTCTTCACCCCTCCACTTT. This gives the protein CASSLEGASSPLHF.

At least ten counts were recorded for this clonotype. The chain has TRBV12-3 or TRBV12-4 and TRBJ2-5, with 7 nucleotides matching TRBD2. With 4 bases clipped from V and 4 bases from J, the junction kept 12 bases outside the gene matches. The CDR3 runs 16 residues. This CDR3 reads CASSSGLSPQSETQYF. As DNA, the CDR3 is TGTGCCAGCAGTTCGGGACTAAGCCCCCAGTCAGAGACCCAGTACTTC.

Of note for this clonotype: A far larger clone lies a single base away; this is likely a read error. The chain employs TRBV3-1 and TRBJ2-4; perhaps D is TRBD1 or TRBD2 (7 bases each). The CDR3 is made up of 15 amino acids. The ends were cut back, 1 base at V and 13 bases at J, with 20 bases in the middle. CDR1 is LGHDT, CDR2 YNNKEL, per germline (reference sequence). DNA of the CDR3: TGTGCCAGCAGCCAAGCCCGCCTACAGGGGAGGGTGCAGTACTTC. Translating gives CASSQARLQGRVQYF.

Only one count was recorded for this clonotype. This chain joins TRBV6-6 and TRBJ1-4; D gene ambiguous. Per the germline V gene, CDR1 is MNHNY and CDR2 is SVGAGI (reference sequence). The CDR3 has 13 amino acids. V lost 4 bases and J lost 4, with 7 bases in between. The DNA of the CDR3 is TGTGCCAGCAGTTTGGGTTTTAATGAAAAACTGTTTTTT. It specifies CASSLGFNEKLFF.

This clonotype was seen ten or more times. This chain uses TRBV5-1 with TRBJ1-1; D might be TRBD1 (6 bases). Trimming pared 4 bases from V and 0 bases from J, leaving 10 bases between. The CDR3 extends over 14 amino acids. CDR1 is SGHRS and CDR2 is YFSETQ in the germline V gene. CDR3 DNA: TGCGCCAGCAGCAAGGACAGATTGAACACTGAAGCTTTCTTT. Translated: CASSKDRLNTEAFF.

This clonotype was picked up many times. This chain links TRBV2 with TRBJ2-7, with D possibly TRBD2 on 6 matching bases. The germline CDR1 and CDR2 sequences are SNHLY and FYNNEI. This CDR3 has 15 amino acids. V was cut by 8 bases and J by 0 bases, with 17 bases left in between. CDR3 DNA sequence: TGTGCCAGCTTTTACCCCCGGGGGAGCTCCTACGAGCAGTACTTC. The encoded protein is CASFYPRGSSYEQYF.

In this sample, this clonotype turned up many times. J is TRBJ2-5 and V is TRBV20-1; 12 positions agree with TRBD2. The J segment lost 1 base and the V segment lost 7 bases, leaving 13 bases of the junction unmatched. The CDR3 totals 17 residues. The germline V gene has CDR1 DFQATT and CDR2 SNEGSKA (reference sequence). CDR3 in amino acids: CSVLRPSGGAGQETQYF. The CDR3, as DNA: TGCAGTGTCCTGAGGCCTAGCGGGGGGGCGGGCCAAGAGACCCAGTACTTC.

This clonotype was detected many times. This chain links TRBV4-3 with TRBJ2-5, with D perhaps TRBD1 or TRBD2 (5 bases each). Trimming removed 1 base at V and 2 bases at J, with 11 bases between. Germline CDR1 is LGHNA and CDR2 is YSLEER. The CDR3 has 15 residues. The CDR3 sequence: CASSQAGTAQETQYF. The CDR3 DNA reads TGCGCCAGCAGCCAAGCCGGGACGGCTCAAGAGACCCAGTACTTC.

In the case of this clonotype: This is likely an artifact of a read error, given a far larger clone one base away. The CDR3 DNA reads as TGTGCCAGCAGTTTAGGAGGGGGTAGATCCTACAATGAGCAGATCTTC. Translated, it gives CASSLGGGRSYNEQIF. The J gene is TRBJ2-1, the V gene TRBV21-1; the D call TRBD1 from the table was never checked on the DNA. TRBV21-1 is deemed a pseudogene. The length of the CDR3 is 16 residues.

The sample holds many counts of this clonotype. The gene calls are TRBV27 and TRBJ2-1, with D possibly matching TRBD2 (5 bases). Germline V gene lookup returns CDR1 MNHEY and CDR2 SMNVEV (reference sequence). There are 12 residues in the CDR3. V was cut by 3 bases and J by 10 bases, with 10 bases left in between. In DNA, the CDR3 is TGTGCCAGCAGTTTCCCCGGGAAGGAGCAGTTCTTC. The encoded protein is CASSFPGKEQFF.

This clonotype was recorded at least ten times. The chain couples TRBV4-1 to TRBJ2-5; 12 bases map to TRBD2. The CDR3 contains 15 residues. With V trimmed by 5 bases and J by 5 bases, 6 bases remained unmatched. Per germline, CDR1 MGHRA and CDR2 YSYEKL. CDR3 region: CASSARTSGDETQYF. The CDR3 coding sequence is TGCGCCAGCAGCGCACGGACTAGCGGGGATGAGACCCAGTACTTC.

This clonotype was recorded many times. The rearrangement uses TRBV18 and TRBJ1-1; D uncertain. V shed 6 bases and J shed 3 bases, with 11 bases lying between them. The CDR3 is made up of 13 amino acids. The germline V gene has CDR1 KGHSH and CDR2 LQKENI. The CDR3 here is CASSKNPDTEAFF. The CDR3 DNA reads TGTGCCAGCTCCAAAAACCCGGACACTGAAGCTTTCTTT.

This clonotype has a count of ten or more. The chain recombines TRBV6-1 with TRBJ1-5; D remains unclear. The CDR3 runs to 14 residues. Trimming took 1 base from V and 0 from J, leaving 4 bases between them. CDR1 is MNHNS, CDR2 SASEGT, per germline. CDR3 DNA: TGTGCCAGCAGTGAAGTCTATAGCAATCAGCCCCAGCATTTT. It yields the protein CASSEVYSNQPQHF.

The table lists this clonotype with many counts. The rearrangement uses TRBV5-6 and TRBJ2-7, with D possibly matching TRBD1 (5 bases). The CDR3 is made up of 13 amino acids. The V and J ends lost 0 bases and 9 bases respectively, with 13 bases between them. Germline values: CDR1 SGHDT, CDR2 YYEEEE. As DNA, the CDR3 is TGTGCCAGCAGCTTGGGAACTGGGGCAGTGCAGTACTTC. Its protein product is CASSLGTGAVQYF.

This clonotype was seen ten or more times. The chain links TRBV12-3 or TRBV12-4 to TRBJ1-5; 11 nucleotides agree with TRBD1. V was pared by 6 bases and J by 6 bases, with 7 bases of the junction left unmatched. The CDR3 is 15 amino acids. The CDR3 nucleotides read TGTGCCAGCAGCCCGGACAGGGGGCTGGGTCAGCCCCAGCATTTT. The encoded protein is CASSPDRGLGQPQHF.

As for this clonotype: The likely explanation is a read error, given a far larger clone one base away. This sequence joins TRBV21-1 and TRBJ1-2; no DNA check was done on the table's D call, TRBD1. TRBV21-1 is deemed a pseudogene. The CDR3 consists of 16 residues. The CDR3 spells CASILTPRVGVDGYTF. CDR3 sequence (DNA): TGTGCCAGCATCTTAACCCCTCGAGTTGGGGTGGACGGCTACACCTTC.

The chain carries TRBV6-5 and TRBJ1-1; weak D call: TRBD1 (5 bases). This CDR3 has 13 residues. The V end was cut by 0 bases, the J end by 5 bases, with 7 bases between. Per germline, CDR1 MNHEY and CDR2 SVGAGI. In DNA, the CDR3 is TGTGCCAGCAGTTACTCAAGACAGACTGAAGCTTTCTTT. This codes for CASSYSRQTEAFF.